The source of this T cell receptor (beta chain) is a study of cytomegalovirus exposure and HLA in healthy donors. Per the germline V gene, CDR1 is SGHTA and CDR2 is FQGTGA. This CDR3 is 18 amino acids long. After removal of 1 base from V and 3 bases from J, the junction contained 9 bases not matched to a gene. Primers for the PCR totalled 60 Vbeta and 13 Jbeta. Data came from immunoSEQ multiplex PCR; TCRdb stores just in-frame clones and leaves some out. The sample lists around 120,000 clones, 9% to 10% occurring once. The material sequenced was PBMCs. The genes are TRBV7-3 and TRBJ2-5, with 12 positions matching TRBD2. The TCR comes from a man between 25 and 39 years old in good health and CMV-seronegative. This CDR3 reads CASSLKGPRLAGEETQYF. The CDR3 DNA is TGTGCCAGCAGCTTAAAGGGTCCCCGACTAGCGGGAGAAGAGACCCAGTACTTC.